This entry lists 18 T cell receptor beta chains sequenced from one sample in a study of Ad26.COV2.S vaccination and SARS-CoV-2 variants. Noted treatment: some 20 received Ad26.COV2.S at low or high dose, single or two shots; about 5 received placebo; per-sample allocation not given. Samples came from day 63 after the first vaccine or placebo injection. The protocol was immunoSEQ multiplex PCR, while the TCRdb copy is restricted to in-frame clones and leaves out a portion. This sample has fewer than 400,000 clones, with roughly 88% found just once. Here the sequenced sample was peripheral blood, taken in a trial of Ad26.COV2.S vaccine versus placebo. These receptor sequences come from a person aged 18-65 years who received the Ad26.COV2.S COVID-19 vaccine or a placebo.

Regarding this clone: Other DNA sequences within the sample encode an identical CDR3. The chain is built from TRBV12-3 or TRBV12-4 and TRBJ1-1; possibly TRBD1 for D (5 bases). The CDR3 totals 13 residues. V lost 5 bases and J 1 base, leaving 8 bases between the germline ends. The CDR3 spells CASSPTGNTEAFF. In DNA form, the CDR3 reads TGTGCCAGCAGTCCCACAGGGAACACTGAAGCTTTCTTT.

The chain has TRBV7-2 and TRBJ2-7; 9 bases match TRBD2. J lost 0 bases, V lost 6 bases, and 6 bases had no gene match. There are 15 residues in the CDR3. Germline values: CDR1 SGHTA, CDR2 FQGNSA. CDR3 loop: CASSDSSGASYEQYF. The CDR3 DNA sequence: TGTGCCAGCAGTGATTCTAGCGGGGCCTCCTACGAGCAGTACTTC.

The chain recombines TRBV2 with TRBJ2-5; TRBD1 matches at 8 bases. The V segment lost 4 bases and the J segment 3 bases; nucleotides outside the gene matches: 1. This CDR3 has 13 residues. Germline CDR1 is SNHLY and CDR2 is FYNNEI. In DNA, the CDR3 is TGTGCCAGCAGTGCGACAGGGGAAGAGACCCAGTACTTC. This translates into CASSATGEETQYF.

V gene TRBV11-2 combines with J gene TRBJ1-1; weak D call: TRBD1 (5 bases). The CDR3 has 14 residues. From germline, CDR1 is SGHAT and CDR2 FQNNGV. The ends were cut back, 4 bases at V and 4 bases at J, with 13 bases in the middle. The CDR3 DNA follows: TGTGCCAGCAGCTCCCTGGGGCAGGGCACTGAAGCTTTCTTT. This translates into CASSSLGQGTEAFF.

The chain joins TRBV7-6 to TRBJ2-6; D gene unclear. Trimming took off 1 base at V and 1 base at J, with 2 bases between the two ends. Germline lookup yields CDR1 SGHVS and CDR2 FNYEAQ. CDR3 length: 14 residues. The CDR3 DNA sequence: TGTGCCAGCAGCTTAGTTTCTGGGGCCAACGTCCTGACTTTC. Translation gives CASSLVSGANVLTF.

The J gene is TRBJ2-3, the V gene TRBV7-6; 10 nucleotides line up with TRBD2. This CDR3 comprises 17 residues. Germline V gene data show CDR1 as SGHVS and CDR2 as FNYEAQ. Trimming cost V 6 bases and J 2 bases; bases outside gene matches: 11. CDR3 sequence (DNA): TGTGCCAGCAGTTTAACCTCGGGGACTAGCGTCACAGATACGCAGTATTTT. It translates to CASSLTSGTSVTDTQYF.

The chain is built from TRBV5-6 and TRBJ1-1; 8 nucleotides agree with TRBD1. The CDR3 totals 15 residues. Losses at the gene ends were 2 bases for V and 2 bases for J; bases not matched to a gene: 5. Germline CDR1 and CDR2: SGHDT and YYEEEE. This chain's CDR3 is CASSFIGQGNTEAFF. For the CDR3, the DNA is TGTGCCAGCAGCTTCATCGGACAGGGAAACACTGAAGCTTTCTTT.

This clone was recorded once. The J gene is TRBJ2-5, the V gene TRBV4-2; D could derive from TRBD1 or TRBD2 (5 bases each). The germline gives CDR1 LGHNA, CDR2 YNFKEQ. CDR3 length equals 14 residues. V was trimmed by 0 bases and J by 4 bases, leaving 9 bases between them. As DNA, the CDR3 is TGTGCCAGCAGCCAAGACGGGGCGCTAGAGACCCAGTACTTC. This codes for CASSQDGALETQYF.

The CDR3 spells CASSSREEANQPQHF. CDR3 DNA sequence: TGTGCCAGCAGCTCCAGGGAGGAGGCCAATCAGCCCCAGCATTTT. The genes are TRBV7-8 and TRBJ1-5, with a weak D call TRBD1 (5 bases). From germline, CDR1 is SGHVS and CDR2 FQNEAQ. This CDR3 is 15 amino acids long. V lost 4 bases and J lost 3, with 13 bases in between.

The V gene is TRBV10-3, the J gene TRBJ1-1; no clear D gene. Trimming took off 5 bases at V and 3 bases at J, with 7 bases between the two ends. In germline, CDR1 is ENHRY, CDR2 SYGVKD. The CDR3 contains 12 residues. CDR3 sequence (DNA): TGTGCCATCAGTATAACGGACACTGAAGCTTTCTTT. This codes for CAISITDTEAFF.

This clone turned up a few times. The V gene is TRBV2, the J gene TRBJ1-2, with D unclear. V gave up 6 bases and J gave up 2 bases, with 13 bases separating them. Germline V gives CDR1 SNHLY, CDR2 FYNNEI. The CDR3 loop spans 14 amino acids. For the CDR3, the DNA is TGTGCCAGCAGCAAACTCAGGAGGAACTATGGCTACACCTTC. This sequence encodes CASSKLRRNYGYTF.

The count of this clone is one. V is TRBV5-1 and J is TRBJ1-1; no clear D. CDR3 length: 13 amino acids. The V end was cut by 5 bases, the J end by 4 bases, with 12 bases between. Per the germline V gene, CDR1 is SGHRS and CDR2 is YFSETQ. In DNA form, the CDR3 reads TGCGCCAGCAGATACGCCCCGGGCACTGAAGCTTTCTTT. Translated: CASRYAPGTEAFF.

The chain employs TRBV6-2 or TRBV6-3 and TRBJ1-1; TRBD1 might be the D (6 bases). The germline CDR1 and CDR2 sequences are MNHEY and SVGEGT. Trimming pared 2 bases from V and 2 bases from J, leaving 12 bases between. This CDR3 comprises 15 residues. The CDR3 coding sequence is TGTGCCAGCAGTTACCCCGGACAGCGAAACACTGAAGCTTTCTTT. The encoded protein is CASSYPGQRNTEAFF.

The rearrangement joins TRBV12-5 to TRBJ2-1, with TRBD1 matching over 11 bases. The CDR3 length is 14 residues. The V and J ends lost 6 bases and 6 bases, in that order; junction bases with no gene match: 4. Germline V gene data show CDR1 as LGHNT and CDR2 as FRNRAP. CDR3 in DNA: TGTGCTAGTGGAGGACAGGGGGCCCCCAATGAGCAGTTCTTC. Its translation: CASGGQGAPNEQFF. Full variable domain (missing parts from reference TRBV12-5 and TRBJ2-1): DARVTQTPRHKVTEMGQEVTMRCQPILGHNTVFWYRQTMMQGLELLAYFRNRAPLDDSGMPKDRFSAEMPDATLATLKIQPSEPRDSAVYFCASGGQGAPNEQFFGPGTRLTVL.

This sequence joins TRBV4-2 and TRBJ2-2, with 7 bases aligning to TRBD2. CDR3 length equals 16 residues. The germline CDR1 and CDR2 sequences are LGHNA and YNFKEQ. V lost 4 bases to trimming and J lost 5 bases; unmatched junction nucleotides: 10. The CDR3 DNA is TGTGCCAGCAGCCCGAGGGTGCCGGGGGGAACCGGGGAGCTGTTTTTT. This codes for CASSPRVPGGTGELFF.

The sample holds one count of this clone. The chain employs TRBV4-1 and TRBJ1-1, with D perhaps TRBD1 (5 bases). V was shortened by 3 bases and J by 4 bases, with 18 bases between the two germline ends. Germline CDR1 is MGHRA and CDR2 is YSYEKL. This CDR3 comprises 16 residues. The CDR3 protein is CASSHARGEGSTEAFF. DNA of the CDR3: TGCGCCAGCAGCCACGCACGCGGGGAGGGGAGCACTGAAGCTTTCTTT.

The chain employs TRBV28 and TRBJ1-5, with 7 bases fitting TRBD1. The CDR3 covers 15 residues. Germline CDR1 MDHEN, CDR2 SYDVKM. V was pared by 6 bases and J by 0 bases, with 5 bases of the junction left unmatched. The CDR3, as DNA: TGTGCCAGCAGACAGACAGGGTTTAGCAATCAGCCCCAGCATTTT. Translating it yields CASRQTGFSNQPQHF. Full variable domain (missing parts from reference TRBV28 and TRBJ1-5): DVKVTQSSRYLVKRTGEKVFLECVQDMDHENMFWYRQDPGLGLRLIYFSYDVKMKEKGDIPEGYSVSREKKERFSLILESASTNQTSMYLCASRQTGFSNQPQHFGDGTRLSIL.

In this sample, this clone turned up once. The chain is built from TRBV11-3 and TRBJ2-1, with 10 bases that match TRBD2. CDR1 is SGHNT, CDR2 YENEEA, per germline. This CDR3 region has 18 residues. With 0 bases clipped from V and 0 bases from J, the junction kept 5 bases outside the gene matches. Here the CDR3 reads CASSLDPSGGPSYNEQFF. CDR3 nucleotides: TGTGCCAGCAGCTTAGATCCTAGCGGGGGTCCCTCCTACAATGAGCAGTTCTTC.